This T cell receptor beta chain was identified during a study of metastatic and nonmetastatic thyroid tumors. The wider study: Comparison of repertoires was carried out across blood and tumor or nodule tissue from malignant and benign thyroid patients. Study conclusions and caveats: Patients with malignant thyroid tumors reportedly had significantly higher TCR beta diversity than those with benign nodules, in blood and tumor.

Per the study methods: A classifier of distant metastasis in papillary thyroid cancer was built from CDR3 differences (across clinicopathological groups). TCRdb re-clonotyped the PCR reads via MiXCR. The V and J calls, along with clone size, are taken from TCRdb and not from the paper's own processing. The table includes about 59,000 clones, 16% detected once. This CDR3 region has 15 residues. The V gene lost 4 bases and the J gene lost 0 bases, with 11 bases spanning the gap. Germline assignment: CDR1 SGHAT and CDR2 FQNNGV. In this sample, this clone turned up many times. The target antigen is unknown. Thyroid surgery was performed in patients who had received no treatment beforehand.

Sequences were obtained from blood. This sequence originates from a male donor with papillary thyroid cancer or a benign thyroid nodule (not recorded which). Some clones in this sample may be carry-over from other donors' samples. J is TRBJ2-3 and V is TRBV11-2, with a possible D match to TRBD2 (6 bases). The CDR3 is CASSSSGLSTDTQYF. The DNA of the CDR3 is TGTGCCAGCAGCTCCTCGGGACTTAGCACAGATACGCAGTATTTT.